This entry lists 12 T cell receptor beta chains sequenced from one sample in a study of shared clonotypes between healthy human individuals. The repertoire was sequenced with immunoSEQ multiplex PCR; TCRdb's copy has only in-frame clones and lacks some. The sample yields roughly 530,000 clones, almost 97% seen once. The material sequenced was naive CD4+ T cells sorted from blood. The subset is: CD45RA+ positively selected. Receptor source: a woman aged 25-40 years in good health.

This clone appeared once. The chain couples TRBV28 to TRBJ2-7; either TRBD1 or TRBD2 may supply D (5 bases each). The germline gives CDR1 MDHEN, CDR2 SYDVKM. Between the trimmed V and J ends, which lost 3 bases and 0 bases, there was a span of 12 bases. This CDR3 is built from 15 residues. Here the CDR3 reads CASSLRGAGSYEQYF. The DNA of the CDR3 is TGTGCCAGCAGTTTGAGGGGCGCGGGCTCCTACGAGCAGTACTTC.

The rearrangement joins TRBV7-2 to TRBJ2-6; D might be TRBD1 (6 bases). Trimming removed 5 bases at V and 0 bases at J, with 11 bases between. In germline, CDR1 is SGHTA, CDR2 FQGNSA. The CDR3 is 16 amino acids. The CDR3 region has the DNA TGTGCCAGCAGCGTCGGACAGCACTCTGGGGCCAACGTCCTGACTTTC. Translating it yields CASSVGQHSGANVLTF. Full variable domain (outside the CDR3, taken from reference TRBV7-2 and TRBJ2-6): GAGVSQSPSNKVTEKGKDVELRCDPISGHTALYWYRQSLGQGLEFLIYFQGNSAPDKSGLPSDRFSAERTGGSVSTLTIQRTQQEDSAVYLCASSVGQHSGANVLTFGAGSRLTVL.

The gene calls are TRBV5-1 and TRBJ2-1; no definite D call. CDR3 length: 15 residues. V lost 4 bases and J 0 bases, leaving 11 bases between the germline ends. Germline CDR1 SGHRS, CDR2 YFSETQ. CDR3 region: CASSPSVVSYNEQFF. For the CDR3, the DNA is TGCGCCAGCAGCCCAAGTGTGGTCTCCTACAATGAGCAGTTCTTC.

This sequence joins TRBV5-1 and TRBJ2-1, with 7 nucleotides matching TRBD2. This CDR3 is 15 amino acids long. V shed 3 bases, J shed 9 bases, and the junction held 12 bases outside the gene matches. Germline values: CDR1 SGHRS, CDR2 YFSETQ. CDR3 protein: CASSWAGGSASEQFF. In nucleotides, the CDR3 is TGCGCCAGCAGCTGGGCTGGCGGGAGTGCGAGTGAGCAGTTCTTC.

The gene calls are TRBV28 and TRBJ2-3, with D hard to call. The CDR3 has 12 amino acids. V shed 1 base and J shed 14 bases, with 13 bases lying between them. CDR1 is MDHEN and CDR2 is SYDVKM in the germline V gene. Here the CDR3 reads CASSLFGKVLYF. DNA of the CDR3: TGTGCCAGCAGTTTATTTGGAAAGGTGCTGTATTTT.

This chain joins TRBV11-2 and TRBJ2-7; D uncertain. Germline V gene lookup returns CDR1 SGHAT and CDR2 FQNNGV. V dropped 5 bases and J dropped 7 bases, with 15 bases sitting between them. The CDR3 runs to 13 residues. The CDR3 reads CASSPSIDFEQYF. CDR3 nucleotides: TGTGCCAGCAGCCCGAGTATCGATTTTGAGCAGTACTTC. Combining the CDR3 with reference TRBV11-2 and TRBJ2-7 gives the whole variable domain EAGVAQSPRYKIIEKRQSVAFWCNPISGHATLYWYQQILGQGPKLLIQFQNNGVVDDSQLPKDRFSAERLKGVDSTLKIQPAKLEDSAVYLCASSPSIDFEQYFGPGTRLTVT.

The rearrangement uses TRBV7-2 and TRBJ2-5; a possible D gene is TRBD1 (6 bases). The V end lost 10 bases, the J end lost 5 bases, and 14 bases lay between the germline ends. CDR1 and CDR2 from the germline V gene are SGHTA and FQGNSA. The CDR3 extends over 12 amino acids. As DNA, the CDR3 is TGTGCCACCTCCCGGCAGGGGGAGACCCAGTACTTC. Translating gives CATSRQGETQYF.

The CDR3 here is CASSYLGLAGGSGANVLTF. CDR3 coding DNA: TGCGCCAGCAGCTACCTGGGACTAGCGGGAGGGTCTGGGGCCAACGTCCTGACTTTC. V is TRBV5-1 and J is TRBJ2-6; 16 nucleotides align to TRBD2. CDR1 and CDR2 from the germline V gene are SGHRS and YFSETQ. The CDR3 spans 19 residues. With 3 bases clipped from V and 1 base from J, the junction kept 4 bases outside the gene matches. The complete variable domain, with remaining parts taken from reference TRBV5-1 and TRBJ2-6, reads KAGVTQTPRYLIKTRGQQVTLSCSPISGHRSVSWYQQTPGQGLQFLFEYFSETQRNKGNFPGRFSGRQFSNSRSEMNVSTLELGDSALYLCASSYLGLAGGSGANVLTFGAGSRLTVL.

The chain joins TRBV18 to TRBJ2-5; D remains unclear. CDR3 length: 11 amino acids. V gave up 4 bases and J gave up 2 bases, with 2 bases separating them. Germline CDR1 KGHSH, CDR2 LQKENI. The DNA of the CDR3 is TGTGCCAGCTCACAACAAGAGACCCAGTACTTC. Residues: CASSQQETQYF.

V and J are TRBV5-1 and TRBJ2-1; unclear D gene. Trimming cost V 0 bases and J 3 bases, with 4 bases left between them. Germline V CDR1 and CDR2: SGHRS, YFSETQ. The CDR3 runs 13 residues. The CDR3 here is CASSLDNYNEQFF. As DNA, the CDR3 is TGCGCCAGCAGCTTGGACAACTACAATGAGCAGTTCTTC.

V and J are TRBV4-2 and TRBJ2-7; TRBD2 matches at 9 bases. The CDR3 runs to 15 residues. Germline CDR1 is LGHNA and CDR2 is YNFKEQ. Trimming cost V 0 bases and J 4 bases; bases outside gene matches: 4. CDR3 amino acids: CASSQDLSGRYEQYF. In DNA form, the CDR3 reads TGTGCCAGCAGCCAAGATCTTAGCGGGAGATACGAGCAGTACTTC.

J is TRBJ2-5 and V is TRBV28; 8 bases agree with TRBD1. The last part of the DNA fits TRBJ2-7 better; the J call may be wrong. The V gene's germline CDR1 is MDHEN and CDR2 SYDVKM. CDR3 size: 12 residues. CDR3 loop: CASADRDHEQYF. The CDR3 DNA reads TGTGCCAGCGCGGACAGGGACCACGAGCAGTACTTC.